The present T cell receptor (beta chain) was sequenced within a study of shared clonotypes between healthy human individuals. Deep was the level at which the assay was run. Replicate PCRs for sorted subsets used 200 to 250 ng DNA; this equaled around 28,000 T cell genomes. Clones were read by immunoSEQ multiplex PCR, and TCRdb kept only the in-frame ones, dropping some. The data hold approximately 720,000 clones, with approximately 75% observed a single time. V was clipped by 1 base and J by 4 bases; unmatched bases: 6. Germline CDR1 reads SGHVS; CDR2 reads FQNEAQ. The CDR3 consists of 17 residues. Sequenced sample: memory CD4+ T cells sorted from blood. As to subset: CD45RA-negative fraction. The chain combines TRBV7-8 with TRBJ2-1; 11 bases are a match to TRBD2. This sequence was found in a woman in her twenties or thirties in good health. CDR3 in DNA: TGTGCCAGCAGCTTAGGTTCTCTAGCGGGAGGTTACAATGAGCAGTTCTTC. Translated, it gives CASSLGSLAGGYNEQFF.